What follows are 28 T cell receptor beta chains derived from one specimen sequenced in a study of T cells after yellow fever vaccination. TCRdb reanalysed the 5' RACE reads using MiXCR and keeps one entry per CDR3 protein. The data show 300,000 to 400,000 distinct CDR3 sequences, around a tenth seen once. Sequencing used CD4+ T cells sorted from PBMCs, obtained 45 days after the yellow fever booster vaccination. These receptor sequences come from a man aged 18 to 30 who received the YFV17D yellow fever vaccine.

V and J are TRBV20-1 and TRBJ1-1, with 7 bases aligning to TRBD1. Germline V gene lookup returns CDR1 DFQATT and CDR2 SNEGSKA (reference sequence). V lost 2 bases, J lost 5 bases, and 11 bases stayed unmatched. The CDR3 is made up of 15 amino acids. The CDR3 reads CSARLNNRGRTEAFF. Here the CDR3 DNA reads TGCAGTGCTAGACTCAATAACAGGGGTCGGACTGAAGCTTTCTTT.

The chain employs TRBV27 and TRBJ1-1; the D gene is possibly TRBD1 (5 bases). Germline V gene sequence: CDR1 MNHEY, CDR2 SMNVEV (reference sequence). V was trimmed by 3 bases and J by 3 bases, leaving 17 bases between them. This CDR3 contains 16 residues. CDR3 region: CASSFALGGLDTEAFF. The CDR3 DNA reads as TGTGCCAGCAGTTTCGCCCTCGGGGGGTTGGACACTGAAGCTTTCTTT.

This rearrangement joins TRBV7-8 to TRBJ2-5, with a tentative D call TRBD2 (6 bases). Trimming removed 2 bases at V and 5 bases at J, with 18 bases between. The CDR3 is 16 amino acids. Germline V gene lookup returns CDR1 SGHVS and CDR2 FQNEAQ. CDR3 region: CASSLRISWGVETQYF. CDR3 nucleotides: TGTGCCAGCAGCTTAAGAATCTCTTGGGGGGTGGAGACCCAGTACTTC.

This clonotype occurred a few times. The V gene is TRBV20-1, the J gene TRBJ2-1; 14 bases are a match to TRBD2. V dropped 5 bases and J dropped 9; count of bases not matched to a gene: 6. Per germline, CDR1 DFQATT and CDR2 SNEGSKA (reference sequence). The CDR3 contains 14 residues. The CDR3 nucleotides read TGCAGTGCTTTCCGACTAGCGGGGGGGCGTGAGCAGTTCTTC. This encodes CSAFRLAGGREQFF.

The chain combines TRBV27 with TRBJ2-1; D not certain. Per germline, CDR1 MNHEY and CDR2 SMNVEV (reference sequence). The CDR3 is 14 residues long. The V end was cut by 4 bases, the J end by 4 bases, with 11 bases between. CDR3 loop: CASSSLTSYNEQFF. The DNA of the CDR3 is TGTGCCAGCAGTTCCTTAACTTCATACAATGAGCAGTTCTTC.

The chain carries TRBV9 and TRBJ2-5, with TRBD2 matching 10 bases. From germline, CDR1 is SGDLS and CDR2 YYNGEE. The CDR3 length is 15 residues. V gave up 4 bases and J gave up 3 bases; unmatched junction bases: 6. DNA of the CDR3: TGTGCCAGCAGCATTAGCGGGACTAGCGAAGAGACCCAGTACTTC. It encodes CASSISGTSEETQYF.

The sample holds a few counts of this clonotype. The J gene is TRBJ2-1, the V gene TRBV12-3 or TRBV12-4, with a weak D call TRBD1 (6 bases). With 5 bases removed from V and 2 bases from J, the gap between germline ends came to 10 bases. The CDR3 has 14 amino acids. The CDR3 sequence is CASSRDNTYNEQFF. The CDR3 DNA reads as TGTGCCAGCAGTAGGGACAACACCTACAATGAGCAGTTCTTC.

This clonotype was seen many times. V gene TRBV28 combines with J gene TRBJ2-7, with 9 bases that match TRBD1. Germline CDR1 reads MDHEN; CDR2 reads SYDVKM. The length of the CDR3 is 21 residues. The V segment lost 5 bases and the J segment 0 bases; nucleotides outside the gene matches: 23. The CDR3 DNA sequence: TGTGCCAGCAGTCCATACCCCGACAGGGGGACGAGACTCTTCAGCTCCTACGAGCAGTACGTC. Protein: CASSPYPDRGTRLFSSYEQYV.

The chain combines TRBV5-4 with TRBJ2-3, with D unclear. CDR3 size: 16 residues. CDR1 is SGHNT and CDR2 is YYREEE in the germline V gene (reference sequence). Deletions cut 5 bases from V and 3 bases from J, with 19 bases between. CDR3 DNA sequence: TGTGCCAGCAGGGACCCACGAAAGGGTCGTACAGATACGCAGTATTTT. Its protein product is CASRDPRKGRTDTQYF.

This clonotype was counted a few times. J is TRBJ2-5 and V is TRBV5-1; D unresolved. CDR1 and CDR2 from the germline V gene are SGHRS and YFSETQ. There are 13 residues in the CDR3. V lost 2 bases to trimming and J lost 4 bases, with 9 bases between them. This chain's CDR3 is CASSFSPGETQYF. The DNA of the CDR3 is TGCGCCAGCAGCTTTAGCCCCGGAGAGACCCAGTACTTC.

Many counts were recorded for this clonotype. The chain employs TRBV4-3 and TRBJ2-7; TRBD2 agrees at 7 bases. There are 13 residues in the CDR3. With 8 bases clipped from V and 4 bases from J, the junction kept 8 bases outside the gene matches. Germline lookup yields CDR1 LGHNA and CDR2 YSLEER. The CDR3: CASRRAGGYEQYF. DNA for the CDR3: TGCGCCAGCCGCCGGGCCGGGGGGTACGAGCAGTACTTC.

A few counts support this clonotype. V gene TRBV7-9 combines with J gene TRBJ2-4, with TRBD2 matching over 7 bases. Germline V gene sequence: CDR1 SEHNR, CDR2 FQNEAQ (reference sequence). The CDR3 is 18 amino acids. The junction had 12 bases not matched to a gene; V was cut back by 4 bases and J by 0 bases. The CDR3 here is CASSSPRGESLAKNIQYF. As DNA, the CDR3 is TGTGCCAGCAGCTCCCCTCGGGGGGAGTCCTTAGCCAAAAACATTCAGTACTTC.

This rearrangement joins TRBV5-1 to TRBJ2-5; unclear D gene. Germline V gene data show CDR1 as SGHRS and CDR2 as YFSETQ. This CDR3 comprises 15 residues. V was trimmed by 4 bases and J by 7 bases, leaving 20 bases between them. CDR3 in DNA: TGCGCCAGCAGCCCCGGGCGGCTAACCCCTGTGACCCAGTACTTC. This encodes CASSPGRLTPVTQYF.

The gene calls are TRBV3-1 and TRBJ2-1; tentatively, D is TRBD2 (5 bases). This CDR3 has 15 residues. The V gene lost 4 bases and the J gene lost 0 bases, with 10 bases spanning the gap. Germline V gene lookup returns CDR1 LGHDT and CDR2 YNNKEL (reference sequence). CDR3 amino acids: CASSLTTSSYNEQFF. The CDR3 bases are TGTGCCAGCAGCCTAACTACTAGCTCCTACAATGAGCAGTTCTTC.

With regard to this clonotype: One end of the junction does not line up with germline, which may come from a read error. The rearrangement links TRBV6-2 or TRBV6-3 to TRBJ2-5; D possibly corresponds to TRBD1 (5 bases). Germline CDR1 MNHEY, CDR2 SVGEGT. The CDR3 length is 14 residues. The CDR3 coding sequence is TGTGCCAGCAGTCACTCAGGGTCGCGGGAGACCCAGTACTTC. As protein: CASSHSGSRETQYF.

The J gene is TRBJ1-5, the V gene TRBV18; 8 bases are shared with TRBD1. The CDR3 totals 16 residues. The V segment lost 2 bases and the J segment 7 bases; nucleotides outside the gene matches: 10. Germline values: CDR1 KGHSH, CDR2 LQKENI. The CDR3 protein is CASSPGPDRVVQPQHF. The CDR3 DNA reads TGTGCCAGCTCACCAGGCCCGGACAGGGTTGTCCAGCCCCAGCATTTT.

This clonotype was observed a few times. The rearrangement links TRBV20-1 to TRBJ2-7; D not resolved. The CDR3 runs to 11 residues. Germline CDR1 reads DFQATT; CDR2 reads SNEGSKA (reference sequence). CDR3 sequence reads: CSARATDEQYV. Written as DNA, the CDR3 is TGCAGTGCCAGAGCTACGGATGAGCAGTACGTC.

The sample holds a few counts of this clonotype. V gene TRBV6-5 combines with J gene TRBJ2-1, with D possibly being TRBD2 (7 bases). Looked up from germline, CDR1 is MNHEY and CDR2 is SVGAGI. The length of the CDR3 is 16 residues. Trimming removed 2 bases from V and 3 bases from J, with 14 bases in between. The CDR3: CASSYGGAEIYNEQFF. The CDR3 DNA sequence: TGTGCCAGCAGTTACGGGGGGGCGGAAATCTACAATGAGCAGTTCTTC.

This sequence joins TRBV10-3 and TRBJ2-2, with D unresolved. The CDR3 contains 14 residues. V gave up 5 bases and J gave up 4 bases, with 11 bases separating them. Germline CDR1 is ENHRY and CDR2 is SYGVKD. Written as DNA, the CDR3 is TGTGCCATCAGTCCCCCCCGGACCACCGGGGAGCTGTTTTTT. Translated: CAISPPRTTGELFF.

At least ten counts were recorded for this clonotype. The gene calls are TRBV29-1 and TRBJ1-2; possible D gene TRBD1, 6 bases. V lost 6 bases, J lost 0 bases, and 11 bases lay in between. Germline V lookup: CDR1 SQVTM, CDR2 ANQGSEA. CDR3 length equals 13 residues. The chain's CDR3 is CSVDRNPNYGYTF. In nucleotides, the CDR3 is TGCAGCGTCGACAGGAATCCTAACTATGGCTACACCTTC.

This clonotype turned up a few times. This sequence joins TRBV6-6 and TRBJ1-2, with 10 bases fitting TRBD1. Germline-derived CDR1 and CDR2 are MNHNY and SVGAGI (reference sequence). The CDR3 has 15 residues. V lost 5 bases, J lost 0 bases, and 3 bases stayed unmatched. In DNA form, the CDR3 reads TGTGCCAGCAGTGGGGACAGGGGTGCTAACTATGGCTACACCTTC. It translates to CASSGDRGANYGYTF.

The V gene is TRBV5-1, the J gene TRBJ2-2; tentatively, D is TRBD2 (6 bases). The germline V gene encodes CDR1 SGHRS and CDR2 YFSETQ. V was clipped by 4 bases and J by 1 base, with 8 bases between them. The CDR3 spans 14 residues. The CDR3, as DNA: TGCGCCAGCAGCCCCGGGGGGAACACCGGGGAGCTGTTTTTT. Translated, it gives CASSPGGNTGELFF.

The chain couples TRBV6-5 to TRBJ1-2; possibly TRBD1 for D (5 bases). This CDR3 is built from 15 residues. V was pared by 0 bases and J by 2 bases, with 10 bases between. The V gene's germline CDR1 is MNHEY and CDR2 SVGAGI. For the CDR3, the DNA is TGTGCCAGCAGTTACTCAGGGGCCGTCAACTATGGCTACACCTTC. The encoded protein is CASSYSGAVNYGYTF.

In DNA, the CDR3 is TGTGCCAGCAGCATGGGACAGGGTAATTCACCCCTCCACTTT. This gives the protein CASSMGQGNSPLHF. The rearrangement joins TRBV2 to TRBJ1-6; TRBD1 agrees at 9 bases. V was clipped by 6 bases and J by 6 bases; unmatched bases: 3. Germline V gives CDR1 SNHLY, CDR2 FYNNEI. The CDR3 has 14 residues.

This clonotype came up many times. The chain has TRBV7-9 and TRBJ2-1; no clear D gene. Germline CDR1 and CDR2: SEHNR and FQNEAQ (reference sequence). The CDR3 is 11 residues long. Trimming stripped 1 base from V and 8 bases from J, with 3 bases between. The CDR3 loop is CASSLVDEQFF. Written as DNA, the CDR3 is TGTGCCAGCAGCTTAGTGGATGAGCAGTTCTTC.

The chain carries TRBV19 and TRBJ1-4; 7 nucleotides match TRBD1. CDR1 is LNHDA, CDR2 SQIVND, per germline (reference sequence). Trimming at V came to 3 bases and at J to 7 bases, leaving 5 bases not matched to a gene. The length of the CDR3 is 14 residues. The CDR3 sequence is CASSINRGSEKLFF. The CDR3 bases are TGTGCCAGTAGTATCAACAGGGGTAGTGAAAAACTGTTTTTT.

The genes are TRBV19 and TRBJ1-1; a weak D match, TRBD1 (5 bases). Trimming removed 5 bases at V and 1 base at J, with 11 bases between. The CDR3 loop spans 14 amino acids. Germline V gives CDR1 LNHDA, CDR2 SQIVND (reference sequence). The CDR3, as DNA: TGTGCCAGTAGTTTTCGCGGGACGAACACTGAAGCTTTCTTT. It specifies CASSFRGTNTEAFF. The complete variable domain, with remaining parts taken from reference TRBV19 and TRBJ1-1, reads DGGITQSPKYLFRKEGQNVTLSCEQNLNHDAMYWYRQDPGQGLRLIYYSQIVNDFQKGDIAEGYSVSREKKESFPLTVTSAQKNPTAFYLCASSFRGTNTEAFFGQGTRLTVV.

This clonotype was detected a few times. CDR3 loop: CATSRDLAKNIQYF. The CDR3 region has the DNA TGTGCCACCAGCAGAGACCTAGCCAAAAACATTCAGTACTTC. V gene TRBV15 combines with J gene TRBJ2-4; D call uncertain. Germline values: CDR1 LNHNV, CDR2 YYDKDF (reference sequence). Trimming removed 0 bases from V and 0 bases from J, with 3 bases in between. This CDR3 has 14 amino acids. The complete variable domain, with remaining parts taken from reference TRBV15 and TRBJ2-4, reads DAMVIQNPRYQVTQFGKPVTLSCSQTLNHNVMYWYQQKSSQAPKLLFHYYDKDFNNEADTPDNFQSRRPNTSFCFLDIRSPGLGDTAMYLCATSRDLAKNIQYFGAGTRLSVL.